Reported below is one T cell receptor beta chain. The sample has other DNA sequences that encode this CDR3 too. Germline V gene sequence: CDR1 SEHNR, CDR2 FQNEAQ (reference sequence). V lost 5 bases and J lost 2, with 9 bases in between. This CDR3 has 13 amino acids. This sample was taken from a study of shared clonotypes between healthy human individuals. Study context: Researchers drew samples from two women and a few men aged 18 to 49.

Assay used: immunoSEQ multiplex PCR; TCRdb lists only in-frame clones, some missing. There are about 500,000 clones in the sample; 77% occur only once, and approximately 12% lies in the top ten. This sequence originates from a middle-aged woman in good health. Some clones in this sample may be carry-over from other donors' samples. The chain employs TRBV7-9 and TRBJ1-1, with D perhaps matching TRBD1 (6 bases). The material sequenced was PBMCs. The CDR3 DNA sequence: TGTGCCAGCAGCCGACAGGAAAACACTGAAGCTTTCTTT. Encoded protein: CASSRQENTEAFF.